The 25 T cell receptor beta chains presented below share a single source sample, sequenced in a study of blood T cell repertoires in COVID-19. Sequencing used immunoSEQ multiplex PCR; TCRdb keeps in-frame clones, though not all of them. Of around 200,000 clones in the sample, 86% were seen once. The sequenced sample was PBMCs or T cells enriched from blood (not recorded which). Every receptor here comes from a man aged 35-49 years with acute COVID-19.

The sample holds a few counts of this clone. A much more abundant neighbour one base away suggests this may be a read error. The J gene is TRBJ1-5, the V gene TRBV6-5, with D uncertain. The CDR3 runs to 13 residues. The germline V gene encodes CDR1 MNHEY and CDR2 SVGAGI. The CDR3 sequence: CASTYGGNQPQHF. The CDR3 DNA reads as TGTGCCAGCACTTACGGCGGGAATCAGCCCCAGCATTTT.

The genes are TRBV4-1 and TRBJ1-4; unclear D gene. Trimming removed 0 bases at V and 4 bases at J, with 9 bases between. The length of the CDR3 is 15 residues. Germline V gene sequence: CDR1 MGHRA, CDR2 YSYEKL. The CDR3 nucleotides are TGCGCCAGCAGCCAAGATCGCGCCATTAATGAAAAACTGTTTTTT. It encodes CASSQDRAINEKLFF.

The chain uses TRBV3-1 (or the pseudogene TRBV3-2) and TRBJ2-2, with D maybe TRBD1 (6 bases). Per germline, CDR1 LGHDT and CDR2 YNNKEL (reference sequence). V lost 7 bases and J 6 bases, leaving 15 bases between the germline ends. The CDR3 is 14 amino acids. The CDR3 DNA sequence: TGTGCCAGCACCTCAAGACAGGCTTCCGGGGAGCTGTTTTTT. It encodes CASTSRQASGELFF.

This chain joins TRBV18 and TRBJ2-1; 10 nucleotides match TRBD2. The V gene's germline CDR1 is KGHSH and CDR2 LQKENI. V was clipped by 3 bases and J by 7 bases; unmatched bases: 12. The CDR3 extends over 17 amino acids. Written as DNA, the CDR3 is TGTGCCAGCTCACCCCCGCTAGTAGCGGGAGGAACGAATGAGCAGTTCTTC. This codes for CASSPPLVAGGTNEQFF.

The rearrangement joins TRBV20-1 to TRBJ1-1, with 8 bases aligning to TRBD1. Germline CDR1 DFQATT, CDR2 SNEGSKA (reference sequence). The CDR3 sequence is 11 residues long. Trimming cost V 6 bases and J 9 bases; bases outside gene matches: 6. CDR3 nucleotides: TGCAGTGCCGAACAGGGGGTGCAAGCTTTCTTT. It codes for CSAEQGVQAFF.

CDR3 amino acids: CASSLGPLGQPQHF. The CDR3 DNA reads TGTGCCAGCAGTTTGGGTCCCCTCGGGCAGCCCCAGCATTTT. V gene TRBV6-2 or TRBV6-3 combines with J gene TRBJ1-5; D not resolved. This CDR3 contains 14 residues. The ends were cut back, 4 bases at V and 7 bases at J, with 14 bases in the middle. The germline V gene has CDR1 MNHEY and CDR2 SVGEGT.

V gene TRBV9 combines with J gene TRBJ2-1, with a tentative D call TRBD1 (6 bases). Looked up from germline, CDR1 is SGDLS and CDR2 is YYNGEE. The CDR3 extends over 14 amino acids. The germline V and J ends were trimmed by 4 bases and 4 bases, with 12 bases remaining between them. The chain's CDR3 is CASSFRTEYNEQFF. DNA of the CDR3: TGTGCCAGCAGCTTTCGGACAGAGTACAATGAGCAGTTCTTC.

This chain connects TRBV5-1 to TRBJ2-3, with a possible D match to TRBD2 (6 bases). The V and J ends lost 0 bases and 4 bases respectively, with 15 bases between them. The CDR3 loop spans 16 amino acids. CDR1 is SGHRS, CDR2 YFSETQ, per germline. Here the CDR3 DNA reads TGCGCCAGCAGCTTGGAAGGCGGGAACGTCGCAGATACGCAGTATTTT. Protein product: CASSLEGGNVADTQYF.

This clone has just one count. The chain is built from TRBV24-1 and TRBJ2-2; TRBD2 agrees at 7 bases. The germline V gene encodes CDR1 KGHDR and CDR2 SFDVKD. V gave up 5 bases and J gave up 0 bases; unmatched junction bases: 5. The CDR3 runs 16 residues. The CDR3 is CATSAFSGANTGELFF. CDR3 bases: TGTGCCACCAGTGCCTTCAGCGGGGCGAACACCGGGGAGCTGTTTTTT.

V is TRBV7-2 and J is TRBJ2-3; D might be TRBD2 (6 bases). Trimming removed 4 bases at V and 0 bases at J, with 11 bases between. Per the germline V gene, CDR1 is SGHTA and CDR2 is FQGNSA. The CDR3 runs 15 residues. Written as DNA, the CDR3 is TGTGCCAGCAGCTACCTGGGACTTAGCACAGATACGCAGTATTTT. Encoded protein: CASSYLGLSTDTQYF.

CDR3 sequence (DNA): TGTGCCAGCAGTTTGGCCTCGAACACCGGGGAGCTGTTTTTT. Translating gives CASSLASNTGELFF. The gene calls are TRBV27 and TRBJ2-2; no clear D gene. The CDR3 is made up of 14 amino acids. Deletions cut 3 bases from V and 0 bases from J, with 5 bases between. CDR1 is MNHEY, CDR2 SMNVEV, per germline (reference sequence).

V usage is TRBV19 and J usage is TRBJ2-1; 15 bases match TRBD2. Germline V lookup: CDR1 LNHDA, CDR2 SQIVND (reference sequence). Trimming removed 5 bases from V and 8 bases from J; junction bases left unmatched: 7. This CDR3 is 16 amino acids long. The CDR3 protein is CASSRTSGRVSDEQFF. The CDR3 nucleotides are TGTGCCAGTAGTCGGACTAGCGGGAGGGTCTCTGATGAGCAGTTCTTC.

The chain joins TRBV20-1 to TRBJ1-2; D unresolved. The CDR3 sequence is 8 residues long. Germline assignment: CDR1 DFQATT and CDR2 SNEGSKA (reference sequence). V was trimmed by 7 bases and J by 7 bases, leaving 4 bases between them. The CDR3 sequence is CSVSGYTF. DNA for the CDR3: TGCAGTGTCAGTGGCTACACCTTC.

This clone showed up just a few times. This sequence joins TRBV12-3 or TRBV12-4 and TRBJ2-7; D is unresolved. The CDR3 contains 11 residues. The V and J ends lost 5 bases and 2 bases respectively, with 4 bases between them. Written as DNA, the CDR3 is TGTGCCAGCAGTGAGGCCTACGAGCAGTACTTC. Residues: CASSEAYEQYF.

CDR3 DNA sequence: TGTGCCAGCAGCTCCGGAGGGGGGACAGCTTTCACTGAAGCTTTCTTT. Its protein product is CASSSGGGTAFTEAFF. The V and J genes are TRBV11-2 and TRBJ1-1; TRBD1 matches at 7 bases. There are 16 residues in the CDR3. Losses at the gene ends were 4 bases for V and 4 bases for J; bases not matched to a gene: 12. Germline-derived CDR1 and CDR2 are SGHAT and FQNNGV.

This chain joins TRBV28 and TRBJ1-5, with TRBD1 as a possible D gene (5 bases). Per the germline V gene, CDR1 is MDHEN and CDR2 is SYDVKM. Deletions cut 6 bases from V and 2 bases from J, with 14 bases between. The CDR3 contains 15 residues. For the CDR3, the DNA is TGTGCCAGCAGCTCAACAGGATCGGGCAATCAGCCCCAGCATTTT. Protein product: CASSSTGSGNQPQHF.

V gene TRBV6-5 combines with J gene TRBJ2-7; TRBD2 matches at 7 bases. The J segment lost 1 base and the V segment lost 6 bases, leaving 9 bases of the junction unmatched. Germline V gene sequence: CDR1 MNHEY, CDR2 SVGAGI. The length of the CDR3 is 15 residues. The CDR3 DNA reads as TGTGCCAGCAGGTGGCTAGCGGTGGGATCCTACGAGCAGTACTTC. As protein: CASRWLAVGSYEQYF.

The genes are TRBV7-9 and TRBJ2-1; no firm D call. The CDR3 length is 13 residues. Germline values: CDR1 SEHNR, CDR2 FQNEAQ (reference sequence). Trimming shortened V by 6 bases and J by 4 bases, and 10 bases separated the two germline ends. CDR3 in DNA: TGTGCCAGCAGTTTCACTGGTTACAATGAGCAGTTCTTC. Translating gives CASSFTGYNEQFF.

This chain uses TRBV24-1 with TRBJ2-7; the D gene is possibly TRBD2 (5 bases). CDR3 length: 15 amino acids. V lost 4 bases and J lost 6, with 18 bases in between. CDR1 and CDR2 (germline): KGHDR, SFDVKD. This chain's CDR3 is CATSEGGVSNREQYF. The CDR3 coding sequence is TGTGCCACCAGTGAAGGAGGAGTATCTAATCGCGAGCAGTACTTC.

Here the CDR3 reads CASSNVAGALIAKNIQYF. In DNA form, the CDR3 reads TGTGCCAGTAGTAACGTAGCGGGAGCCTTAATAGCCAAAAACATTCAGTACTTC. The chain links TRBV19 to TRBJ2-4; 9 positions agree with TRBD2. V shed 4 bases and J 0 bases; nucleotides not matched to a gene: 10. CDR1 LNHDA and CDR2 SQIVND come from the germline V gene (reference sequence). This CDR3 spans 18 amino acids.

The chain recombines TRBV5-4 with TRBJ1-2; D might be TRBD1 (6 bases). This CDR3 is 13 amino acids long. The germline V gene has CDR1 SGHNT and CDR2 YYREEE (reference sequence). V lost 2 bases and J lost 8, with 13 bases in between. The CDR3 DNA reads TGTGCCAGCAGCTTCGGCGGGGGCTCGGGCTACACCTTC. Residues: CASSFGGGSGYTF.

The gene calls are TRBV29-1 and TRBJ2-2, with TRBD2 as a possible D gene (6 bases). The CDR3 contains 11 residues. Germline V gives CDR1 SQVTM, CDR2 ANQGSEA. CDR3 in DNA: TGCATGGGGGGAGGTACCGGGGAGCTGTTTTTT. Its protein product is CMGGGTGELFF.

This clone has only one observation. The CDR3, as DNA: TGTGCCACCAGTGATTCGTCAGTTCCTGGGGCCAACGTCCTGACTTTC. This sequence encodes CATSDSSVPGANVLTF. The rearrangement joins TRBV24-1 to TRBJ2-6; D remains unclear. Trimming shortened V by 2 bases and J by 2 bases, and 9 bases separated the two germline ends. This CDR3 has 16 residues. Germline V gene data show CDR1 as KGHDR and CDR2 as SFDVKD.

This chain connects TRBV18 to TRBJ2-2, with D unclear. Trimming left V 5 bases short and J 4 bases short, with 17 bases between. The CDR3 consists of 16 residues. In germline, CDR1 is KGHSH, CDR2 LQKENI. The CDR3 region is CASSTSLTPITGELFF. The CDR3 bases are TGTGCCAGCTCAACCTCTCTGACACCCATCACCGGGGAGCTGTTTTTT.

The CDR3 DNA reads as TGTGCCAGCAGCCAATTCGGCAGGGCCATCTACGAGCAGTACTTC. Its protein product is CASSQFGRAIYEQYF. The chain links TRBV3-1 (or the pseudogene TRBV3-2) to TRBJ2-7; TRBD1 might be the D (5 bases). The germline CDR1 and CDR2 sequences are LGHDT and YNNKEL (reference sequence). CDR3 length equals 15 residues. The ends were cut back, 2 bases at V and 3 bases at J, with 14 bases in the middle.